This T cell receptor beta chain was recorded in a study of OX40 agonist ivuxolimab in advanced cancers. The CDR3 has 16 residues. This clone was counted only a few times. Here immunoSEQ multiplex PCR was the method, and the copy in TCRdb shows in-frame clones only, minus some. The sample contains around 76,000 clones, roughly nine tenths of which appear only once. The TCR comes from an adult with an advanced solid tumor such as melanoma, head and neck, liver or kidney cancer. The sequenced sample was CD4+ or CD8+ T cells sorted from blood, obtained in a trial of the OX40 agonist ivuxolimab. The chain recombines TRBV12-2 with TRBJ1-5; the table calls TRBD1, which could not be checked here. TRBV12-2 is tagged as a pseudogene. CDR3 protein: CASRLDGGHFNQPQHF. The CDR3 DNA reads TGTGCAAGTCGCTTAGATGGGGGACACTTCAATCAGCCCCAGCATTTT.